The sample holds one count of the clone carrying this TCR beta chain. TCRdb's table, derived via immunoSEQ multiplex PCR, lists solely in-frame clones and lacks some. The sample includes over 30,000 clones, about 90% of them seen just once. This entry is derived from a study of T cell changes during pregnancy in multiple sclerosis. In germline, CDR1 is LGHNA, CDR2 YSLEER. Trimming took off 3 bases at V and 0 bases at J, with 4 bases between the two ends. The CDR3 length is 13 residues. The J gene is TRBJ2-3, the V gene TRBV4-3; no reliable D call. The TCR originated in a female donor in good health, enrolled as a control in a pregnancy study. Sequences were derived from CD4+ T cells from peripheral blood mononuclear cells, sampled in the second trimester of pregnancy. CDR3 in DNA: TGCGCCAGCAGCCATGTAAGCACAGATACGCAGTATTTT. Amino acid sequence: CASSHVSTDTQYF.